This T cell receptor (beta chain) was sequenced for a study of blood T cell repertoires in COVID-19. Study-level information: Samples representing acute and convalescent COVID-19 were sourced from the United States, Italy and Spain. Sources were T cells, B-cell-depleted T cells, or PBMCs; the material itself was cDNA or gDNA.

The protocol was immunoSEQ multiplex PCR, while the TCRdb copy is restricted to in-frame clones and leaves out a portion. Among roughly 150,000 clones, over 60% were seen once, and the ten largest hold less than 4.5%. The V end lost 0 bases, the J end lost 1 base, and 7 bases lay between the germline ends. The CDR3 runs 14 residues. Germline V gene data show CDR1 as SGDLS and CDR2 as YYNGEE. The source is a woman of 80 years or more with acute or convalescent COVID-19. Sequences were obtained from peripheral blood. The V gene is TRBV9, the J gene TRBJ1-1, with D hard to call. CDR3 sequence: CASSVAQTNTEAFF. The CDR3 coding sequence is TGTGCCAGCAGCGTAGCACAGACGAACACTGAAGCTTTCTTT.